This TCR beta chain is drawn from a study of T cells after yellow fever vaccination. Study summary: Fractions with few cells were prepared using SMART-Seq v4 Ultra Low Input.

This clonotype was seen a handful of times. The antigen remains undetermined. Germline lookup yields CDR1 DFQATT and CDR2 SNEGSKA (reference sequence). The CDR3 spans 13 residues. Between the trimmed V and J ends, which lost 5 bases and 3 bases, there was a span of 10 bases. The study, taken as a whole, reports: Weaker in magnitude, the secondary response showed a faster peak on day 5 versus 15. Clonotypes found in both CD4 and CD8 compartments made up a small share.

The study made its TCR cDNA through 5'RACE template switching. That step introduced a universal primer site along with UMIs. MiXCR, applied by TCRdb to the 5' RACE reads, yields one record per CDR3 protein. The sample contains 300,000 to 400,000 distinct CDR3 sequences, around 13% of which appear only once. This rearrangement joins TRBV20-1 to TRBJ2-2, with D perhaps TRBD2 (5 bases). The sample in question was CD4+ T cells sorted from PBMCs, obtained 15 days after the yellow fever booster vaccination. The source of this sequence is a man aged 18 to 29 who received the YFV17D yellow fever vaccine. CDR3 sequence (DNA): TGCAGTGCTCTGGAGGTAGACACCGGGGAGCTGTTTTTT. Protein: CSALEVDTGELFF.